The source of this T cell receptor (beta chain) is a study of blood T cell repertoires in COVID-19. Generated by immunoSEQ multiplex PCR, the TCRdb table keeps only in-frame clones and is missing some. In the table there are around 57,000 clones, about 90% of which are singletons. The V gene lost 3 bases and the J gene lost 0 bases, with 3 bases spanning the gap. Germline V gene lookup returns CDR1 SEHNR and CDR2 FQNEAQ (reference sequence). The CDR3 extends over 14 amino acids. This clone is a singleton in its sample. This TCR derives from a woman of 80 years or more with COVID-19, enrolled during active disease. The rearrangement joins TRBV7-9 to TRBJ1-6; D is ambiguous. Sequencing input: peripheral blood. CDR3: CASSLSSYNSPLHF. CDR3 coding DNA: TGTGCCAGCAGCTTGAGCTCCTATAATTCACCCCTCCACTTT. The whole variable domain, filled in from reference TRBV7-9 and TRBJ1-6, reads DTGVSQNPRHKITKRGQNVTFRCDPISEHNRLYWYRQTLGQGPEFLTYFQNEAQLEKSRLLSDRFSAERPKGSFSTLEIQRTEQGDSAMYLCASSLSSYNSPLHFGNGTRLTVT.